The 4 T cell receptor beta chains below were found in one sample sequenced in a study of T cell responses to AZD1222 COVID-19 vaccine. Measured with immunoSEQ multiplex PCR; TCRdb has only the in-frame clones, and not every one. The sample consists of 150,000 or so clones, 90% of them appearing once. The input for sequencing was peripheral blood, taken on day 0 of AZD1222 vaccination. Source of these receptors: an adult in good health.

This clone came up a few times. For the CDR3, the DNA is TGCAGTGCTAGACAGGGCACTGAAGCTTTCTTT. As protein: CSARQGTEAFF. The rearrangement uses TRBV20-1 and TRBJ1-1, with D maybe TRBD1 (5 bases). The CDR3 length is 11 residues. Per the germline V gene, CDR1 is DFQATT and CDR2 is SNEGSKA (reference sequence). V lost 2 bases, J lost 4 bases, and 5 bases lay in between.

J is TRBJ2-7 and V is TRBV28; D is unresolved. The CDR3 has 12 residues. Trimming left V 2 bases short and J 6 bases short, with 8 bases between. The germline V gene encodes CDR1 MDHEN and CDR2 SYDVKM. Here the CDR3 DNA reads TGTGCCAGCAGTTTAACGTTGGGCGAGCAGTACTTC. Translation: CASSLTLGEQYF.

The J gene is TRBJ2-1, the V gene TRBV29-1; 8 bases agree with TRBD1. The CDR3 has 19 amino acids. Germline V gene lookup returns CDR1 SQVTM and CDR2 ANQGSEA. Trimming at V came to 1 base and at J to 4 bases, leaving 18 bases not matched to a gene. CDR3 amino acids: CSVEGDRGRIARPYNEQFF. The CDR3 DNA reads TGCAGCGTTGAAGGTGACAGGGGAAGGATTGCGAGGCCTTACAATGAGCAGTTCTTC.

The chain recombines TRBV18 with TRBJ2-7; D tentatively fits TRBD1 or TRBD2 (5 bases each). Trimming removed 6 bases from V and 2 bases from J, with 14 bases in between. CDR1 KGHSH and CDR2 LQKENI come from the germline V gene. The CDR3 loop spans 14 amino acids. CDR3 in amino acids: CASSRDHLTYEQYF. CDR3 DNA: TGTGCCAGCTCCCGGGACCACCTAACCTACGAGCAGTACTTC. The entire variable domain, with the rest obtained from reference TRBV18 and TRBJ2-7, is as follows: NAGVMQNPRHLVRRRGQEARLRCSPMKGHSHVYWYRQLPEEGLKFMVYLQKENIIDESGMPKERFSAEFPKEGPSILRIQQVVRGDSAAYFCASSRDHLTYEQYFGPGTRLTVT.